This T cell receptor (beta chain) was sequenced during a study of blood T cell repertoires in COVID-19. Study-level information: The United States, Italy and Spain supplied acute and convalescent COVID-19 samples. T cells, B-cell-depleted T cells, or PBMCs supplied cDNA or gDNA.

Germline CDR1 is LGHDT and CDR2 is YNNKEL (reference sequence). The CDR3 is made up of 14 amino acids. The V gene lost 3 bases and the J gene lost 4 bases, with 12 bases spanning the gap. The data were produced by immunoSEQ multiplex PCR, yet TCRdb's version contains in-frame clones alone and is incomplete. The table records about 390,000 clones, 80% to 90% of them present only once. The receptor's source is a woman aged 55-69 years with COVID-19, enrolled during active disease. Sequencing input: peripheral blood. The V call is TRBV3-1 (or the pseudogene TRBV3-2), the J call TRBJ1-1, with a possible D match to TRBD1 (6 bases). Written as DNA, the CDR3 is TGTGCCAGCAGCCAGGCCTACAGGGCCACTGAAGCTTTCTTT. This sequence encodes CASSQAYRATEAFF.